A single sample gave rise to the 25 T cell receptor beta chains below, sequenced in a study of blood T cell repertoires in COVID-19. Only in-frame clones appear in the TCRdb table, and some are missing; sequencing was by immunoSEQ multiplex PCR. The sample lists about 120,000 clones, around four fifths seen once, with about 5.5% in the top ten. The sample comprised peripheral blood. These TCRs come from a man aged 80 or over with active or convalescent COVID-19.

This chain joins TRBV5-1 and TRBJ2-7, with 8 bases matching TRBD2. This CDR3 is 14 amino acids long. Trimming at V came to 3 bases and at J to 6 bases, leaving 8 bases not matched to a gene. Germline V CDR1 and CDR2: SGHRS, YFSETQ. The chain's CDR3 is CASSSGGGSSEQYF. The CDR3 nucleotides are TGCGCCAGCAGCTCCGGGGGGGGAAGCAGCGAGCAGTACTTC.

The chain links TRBV6-5 to TRBJ1-1; D is unresolved. The CDR3 sequence is 14 residues long. V lost 7 bases and J lost 3, with 15 bases in between. Germline CDR1 and CDR2: MNHEY and SVGAGI. CDR3 coding DNA: TGTGCCAGCACTCCCAGAGGTAGTTACACTGAAGCTTTCTTT. Encoded protein: CASTPRGSYTEAFF.

The V call is TRBV28, the J call TRBJ2-7; 7 bases fit TRBD1. The CDR3 spans 15 residues. CDR1 is MDHEN, CDR2 SYDVKM, per germline. The trim removed 4 bases at V and 1 base at J, leaving 7 bases unmatched. CDR3 coding DNA: TGTGCCAGCAGTTCTCCGGGACAGTCTTCCTACGAGCAGTACTTC. Translation gives CASSSPGQSSYEQYF.

CDR3 amino acids: CASSLIGRRPQETQYF. CDR3 nucleotide sequence: TGTGCCAGCAGCTTAATAGGGCGGAGGCCCCAAGAGACCCAGTACTTC. This chain joins TRBV7-8 and TRBJ2-5; a possible D gene is TRBD2 (5 bases). The germline V and J ends were trimmed by 2 bases and 1 base, with 14 bases remaining between them. The CDR3 totals 16 residues. Germline loops: CDR1 SGHVS, CDR2 FQNEAQ.

In this sample, this clone turned up a few times. The chain uses TRBV28 and TRBJ2-5; 7 nucleotides line up with TRBD2. This CDR3 is 13 amino acids long. Germline lookup yields CDR1 MDHEN and CDR2 SYDVKM. The V gene end was trimmed by 5 bases and the J gene end by 5 bases; junction bases not matched to a gene: 5. In DNA form, the CDR3 reads TGTGCCAGCAGTGCCGGGGGGTGGGAGACCCAGTACTTC. Amino acid sequence: CASSAGGWETQYF.

The J gene is TRBJ2-1, the V gene TRBV9; TRBD2 is a possible D gene (7 bases). Germline V gene lookup returns CDR1 SGDLS and CDR2 YYNGEE. The ends were cut back, 0 bases at V and 9 bases at J, with 16 bases in the middle. The CDR3 length is 15 residues. CDR3 sequence reads: CASSVEVGGLLEQFF. CDR3 nucleotide sequence: TGTGCCAGCAGCGTAGAAGTGGGGGGGCTGCTTGAGCAGTTCTTC.

The V call is TRBV6-2 or TRBV6-3, the J call TRBJ2-5; perhaps TRBD1 as D (6 bases). CDR1 is MNHEY and CDR2 is SVGEGT in the germline V gene. V dropped 4 bases and J dropped 3 bases, with 21 bases sitting between them. This CDR3 spans 17 amino acids. In DNA form, the CDR3 reads TGTGCCAGCAGTTCACGCCCTACCGGGACAAAGAAAGAGACCCAGTACTTC. It translates to CASSSRPTGTKKETQYF.

The V gene is TRBV15, the J gene TRBJ1-2, with TRBD1 as a possible D gene (5 bases). Germline CDR1 is LNHNV and CDR2 is YYDKDF (reference sequence). Trimming took off 1 base at V and 2 bases at J, with 5 bases between the two ends. The CDR3 runs to 13 residues. CDR3 DNA: TGTGCCACCAGCAGAGGACAGAACTATGGCTACACCTTC. It specifies CATSRGQNYGYTF.

The genes are TRBV9 and TRBJ2-7; D gene unclear. V was cut by 0 bases and J by 2 bases, with 9 bases left in between. CDR3 length equals 14 residues. Per the germline V gene, CDR1 is SGDLS and CDR2 is YYNGEE. The CDR3 bases are TGTGCCAGCAGCGTAGAGCTCTTCCCCTACGAGCAGTACTTC. Translation gives CASSVELFPYEQYF.

The rearrangement links TRBV18 to TRBJ2-7; D unresolved. The CDR3 length is 11 residues. Germline V gene data show CDR1 as KGHSH and CDR2 as LQKENI. Trimming took 3 bases from V and 7 from J, leaving 7 bases between them. The CDR3 sequence: CASSPLGEQYF. The CDR3 DNA reads TGTGCCAGCTCACCCCTCGGGGAGCAGTACTTC.

V is TRBV27 and J is TRBJ2-5; tentative D call: TRBD2 (5 bases). The CDR3 consists of 15 residues. Between the trimmed V and J ends, which lost 2 bases and 1 base, there was a span of 11 bases. Per the germline V gene, CDR1 is MNHEY and CDR2 is SMNVEV (reference sequence). The CDR3 coding sequence is TGTGCCAGCAGTTTAAAGGGCGGGTTCCAAGAGACCCAGTACTTC. Encoded protein: CASSLKGGFQETQYF.

This clone was counted once. The chain combines TRBV6-4 with TRBJ2-7; 8 bases are a match to TRBD1. The germline gives CDR1 MRHNA, CDR2 SNTAGT. V gave up 1 base and J gave up 0 bases; unmatched junction bases: 8. CDR3 length: 17 amino acids. The CDR3 sequence: CASSDYEGQASSYEQYF. The CDR3 DNA is TGTGCCAGCAGTGACTACGAGGGACAGGCCAGCTCCTACGAGCAGTACTTC.

This sequence joins TRBV27 and TRBJ2-6, with a weak D call TRBD2 (5 bases). V lost 6 bases and J 0 bases, leaving 9 bases between the germline ends. Germline CDR1 MNHEY, CDR2 SMNVEV (reference sequence). This CDR3 is 15 amino acids long. As DNA, the CDR3 is TGTGCCAGCAGATCTGGGAGCTCTGGGGCCAACGTCCTGACTTTC. It specifies CASRSGSSGANVLTF.

This chain joins TRBV19 and TRBJ1-5; the D is unclear. Germline V lookup: CDR1 LNHDA, CDR2 SQIVND (reference sequence). This CDR3 is 13 amino acids long. Between the trimmed V and J ends, which lost 7 bases and 2 bases, there was a span of 9 bases. CDR3 residues: CASTVQGNQPQHF. The DNA of the CDR3 is TGTGCCAGTACGGTGCAGGGCAATCAGCCCCAGCATTTT.

This clone was seen a few times. The V gene is TRBV5-1, the J gene TRBJ2-5; 11 positions agree with TRBD2. The J segment lost 0 bases and the V segment lost 3 bases, leaving 10 bases of the junction unmatched. In germline, CDR1 is SGHRS, CDR2 YFSETQ. This CDR3 spans 18 amino acids. CDR3 protein: CASSSGGTSGPYQETQYF. In DNA form, the CDR3 reads TGCGCCAGCAGCTCTGGTGGGACTAGCGGACCGTACCAAGAGACCCAGTACTTC.

The sample holds one count of this clone. V gene TRBV6-2 or TRBV6-3 combines with J gene TRBJ2-5; D ambiguous. V was shortened by 6 bases and J by 5 bases, with 7 bases between the two germline ends. The CDR3 extends over 11 amino acids. Per germline, CDR1 MNHEY and CDR2 SVGEGT. The CDR3 loop reads CASSNYETQYF. The CDR3 nucleotides are TGTGCCAGCAGCAACTATGAGACCCAGTACTTC.

The V gene is TRBV6-5, the J gene TRBJ1-4; the match to TRBD1 covers 7 bases. The V gene end was trimmed by 7 bases and the J gene end by 8 bases; junction bases not matched to a gene: 10. This CDR3 contains 14 residues. Germline V CDR1 and CDR2: MNHEY, SVGAGI. The DNA for the CDR3 is TGTGCCAGCAAGGCAGGGGGTTCTCGGGAAAAACTGTTTTTT. Its translation: CASKAGGSREKLFF.

This chain uses TRBV29-1 with TRBJ1-1; 11 positions match TRBD1. In germline, CDR1 is SQVTM, CDR2 ANQGSEA. The CDR3 spans 12 residues. V dropped 7 bases and J dropped 4; count of bases not matched to a gene: 2. CDR3: CSAGTGGTEAFF. CDR3 coding DNA: TGCAGCGCTGGGACAGGGGGCACTGAAGCTTTCTTT.

This chain links TRBV4-3 with TRBJ2-7; 11 bases fit TRBD2. The germline V gene has CDR1 LGHNA and CDR2 YSLEER. This CDR3 comprises 18 residues. V lost 5 bases, J lost 2 bases, and 14 bases stayed unmatched. CDR3 region: CASSTGLSSGGYTYEQYF. The CDR3 DNA follows: TGCGCCAGCAGCACAGGGTTATCTAGCGGGGGGTACACCTACGAGCAGTACTTC.

The chain is built from TRBV2 and TRBJ2-1; possible D gene TRBD2, 5 bases. CDR3 length equals 13 residues. V lost 7 bases and J lost 6, with 13 bases in between. CDR1 is SNHLY and CDR2 is FYNNEI in the germline V gene. The CDR3 reads CASTKTSINEQFF. CDR3 nucleotide sequence: TGTGCCAGCACGAAAACTAGTATCAATGAGCAGTTCTTC.

The chain joins TRBV4-1 to TRBJ1-6; no reliable D call. Trimming removed 0 bases from V and 7 bases from J, with 10 bases in between. The CDR3 spans 15 residues. Germline-derived CDR1 and CDR2 are MGHRA and YSYEKL. CDR3 sequence reads: CASSQDGLMNSPLHF. CDR3 DNA: TGCGCCAGCAGCCAAGATGGGCTTATGAATTCACCCCTCCACTTT.

This chain links TRBV12-3 or TRBV12-4 with TRBJ2-3, with D maybe TRBD2 (6 bases). This CDR3 spans 12 amino acids. Trimming took 3 bases from V and 6 from J, leaving 7 bases between them. Here the CDR3 DNA reads TGTGCCAGCAGTTTTGCGGGGGATACGCAGTATTTT. Translating gives CASSFAGDTQYF.

The chain is built from TRBV5-6 and TRBJ2-1, with TRBD1 matching 8 bases. CDR3 length: 15 residues. Looked up from germline, CDR1 is SGHDT and CDR2 is YYEEEE. V lost 5 bases to trimming and J lost 0 bases; unmatched junction nucleotides: 4. CDR3 sequence (DNA): TGTGCCAGCAGTACAACAGGGGGCTCCTACAATGAGCAGTTCTTC. This sequence encodes CASSTTGGSYNEQFF.

The V call is TRBV29-1, the J call TRBJ2-7, with D possibly matching TRBD1 (6 bases). Germline values: CDR1 SQVTM, CDR2 ANQGSEA. The CDR3 extends over 13 amino acids. V shed 5 bases and J shed 3 bases, with 14 bases lying between them. The CDR3: CSVIVQGFYEQYF. The CDR3 DNA follows: TGCAGCGTTATAGTACAGGGCTTCTACGAGCAGTACTTC.

The chain joins TRBV12-5 to TRBJ1-1; TRBD1 might be the D (6 bases). The V and J ends lost 0 bases and 8 bases respectively, with 16 bases between them. The CDR3 length is 15 residues. Germline values: CDR1 LGHNT, CDR2 FRNRAP. This CDR3 reads CASGLVRGGTAEAFF. CDR3 sequence (DNA): TGTGCTAGTGGTTTGGTACGGGGGGGCACCGCAGAAGCTTTCTTT.